This TCR beta chain was recorded in a study of vaccination effects on CD4 cells after COVID-19. Study-level points and caveats: Clonal contraction was marked in infection- and vaccine-induced clones late after vaccination.

Clones were sequenced by immunoSEQ multiplex PCR, and TCRdb holds only the in-frame ones, with some missing. The table has 77,000 or so clones, over 70% seen once. With respect to this clone: As yet, its antigen is unknown.

V was pared by 4 bases and J by 3 bases, with 11 bases between. Germline V gene lookup returns CDR1 MGHRA and CDR2 YSYEKL. The CDR3 is made up of 14 amino acids. Viral peptide pool expansion of antigen-specific CD4+ T cells preceded sequencing in the ViraFEST assay. Researchers isolated CD4+ T cells once approximately ten days of culture had elapsed. Neither prior SARS-CoV-2 infection nor positive nucleocapsid antibodies were present in the vaccine recipients. Each well held two million PBMC cultured with approximately 9.7 ug/ml peptides and roughly 9 IU/ml IL-2. In the cultures, half the medium was exchanged for IL-2 medium on days 3 and 7.

The chain joins TRBV4-1 to TRBJ2-3; D is unclear. The sequence derives from a human donor who received a COVID-19 vaccine. The sample here was CD4+ T cells from PBMCs cultured with SARS-CoV-2 spike peptides, taken before COVID-19 vaccination. The CDR3 loop is CASSLQAATDTQYF. The CDR3 coding sequence is TGCGCCAGCAGCCTCCAAGCCGCAACAGATACGCAGTATTTT.